The 31 T cell receptor beta chains below all came from one sample that was sequenced in a study of CD8 T cells in ankylosing spondylitis. TCRdb passed the 5' RACE reads through MiXCR, listing each CDR3 protein once. The sample has over 100,000 distinct CDR3 sequences, about 10% seen once. The sequenced material came from blood, either unsorted or a sorted T cell fraction (not recorded which). The receptor source for this set is a female donor with ankylosing spondylitis or in good health (not recorded which).

The V call is TRBV11-2, the J call TRBJ2-7; tentative D call: TRBD1 (6 bases). Germline V gene lookup returns CDR1 SGHAT and CDR2 FQNNGV. The CDR3 spans 11 residues. Trimming took off 5 bases at V and 4 bases at J, with 6 bases between the two ends. In DNA form, the CDR3 reads TGTGCCAGCAGCGACAGGTACGAGCAGTACTTC. This sequence encodes CASSDRYEQYF.

This clonotype was counted ten times or more. The genes are TRBV7-9 and TRBJ2-2, with a possible D match to TRBD2 (6 bases). V was trimmed by 3 bases and J by 0 bases, leaving 11 bases between them. Germline-derived CDR1 and CDR2 are SEHNR and FQNEAQ (reference sequence). There are 16 residues in the CDR3. CDR3 DNA sequence: TGTGCCAGCAGCTTTCCACCGGGAGCGAACACCGGGGAGCTGTTTTTT. As protein: CASSFPPGANTGELFF.

At least ten counts were recorded for this clonotype. CDR3 in amino acids: CASSPTVHTDTQYF. The DNA of the CDR3 is TGTGCCAGCAGCCCGACAGTTCACACAGATACGCAGTATTTT. The V call is TRBV7-2, the J call TRBJ2-3; possible D gene TRBD1, 5 bases. V lost 5 bases, J lost 2 bases, and 11 bases lay in between. This CDR3 is 14 amino acids long. CDR1 SGHTA and CDR2 FQGNSA come from the germline V gene.

There are many counts of this clonotype. The chain links TRBV18 to TRBJ2-2; D possibly corresponds to TRBD2 (6 bases). V lost 5 bases to trimming and J lost 3 bases, with 13 bases between them. The CDR3 is 15 amino acids. In germline, CDR1 is KGHSH, CDR2 LQKENI. Here the CDR3 reads CASSSRDFYTGELFF. The DNA of the CDR3 is TGTGCCAGCTCATCTCGGGACTTTTACACCGGGGAGCTGTTTTTT.

This clonotype was recorded at least ten times. V usage is TRBV29-1 and J usage is TRBJ1-3; D is unresolved. CDR3 length equals 14 residues. Germline V lookup: CDR1 SQVTM, CDR2 ANQGSEA. With 3 bases removed from V and 0 bases from J, the gap between germline ends came to 9 bases. The CDR3 sequence: CSVDGGHSGNTIYF. As DNA, the CDR3 is TGCAGCGTTGACGGCGGGCACTCTGGAAACACCATATATTTT.

On this clonotype itself: This may be a read error, as it is one base from a much larger clone. This chain connects TRBV18 to TRBJ1-2, with D unclear. V lost 4 bases, J lost 12 bases, and 12 bases lay in between. Germline V gene sequence: CDR1 KGHSH, CDR2 LQKENI. This CDR3 has 11 residues. This CDR3 reads CASSQQRGDTF. The DNA of the CDR3 is TGTGCCAGCTCACAGCAAAGAGGCGACACCTTC.

Many counts were recorded for this clonotype. This chain joins TRBV20-1 and TRBJ2-1, with D perhaps matching TRBD2 (7 bases). Germline CDR1 and CDR2: DFQATT and SNEGSKA (reference sequence). V was shortened by 3 bases and J by 6 bases, with 21 bases between the two germline ends. The CDR3 totals 16 residues. The chain's CDR3 is CSAREVVGGAGNEQFF. The CDR3 nucleotides are TGCAGTGCTAGGGAGGTTGTGGGGGGGGCCGGCAATGAGCAGTTCTTC.

In this sample, this clonotype turned up many times. DNA of the CDR3: TGTGCCAGCAGCAAAGGCAGGGGTACCCTTGCAACTAATGAAAAACTGTTTTTT. It encodes CASSKGRGTLATNEKLFF. This chain links TRBV5-4 with TRBJ1-4; TRBD1 is a possible D gene (6 bases). The germline CDR1 and CDR2 sequences are SGHNT and YYREEE (reference sequence). The CDR3 extends over 18 amino acids. V lost 4 bases and J 0 bases, leaving 19 bases between the germline ends.

The rearrangement joins TRBV20-1 to TRBJ2-1; 7 bases agree with TRBD1. In germline, CDR1 is DFQATT, CDR2 SNEGSKA (reference sequence). The V segment lost 5 bases and the J segment 9 bases; nucleotides outside the gene matches: 7. This CDR3 region has 12 residues. The CDR3 DNA reads TGCAGTGCTCCGAGACAGGGTAGTGAGCAGTTCTTC. Amino acids: CSAPRQGSEQFF.

In its sample, this clonotype was seen a few times. The rearrangement uses TRBV7-2 and TRBJ2-1; possibly TRBD2 for D (6 bases). Trimming took off 2 bases at V and 1 base at J, with 12 bases between the two ends. Germline CDR1 SGHTA, CDR2 FQGNSA. The CDR3 covers 16 residues. The CDR3 nucleotides are TGTGCCAGCAGCTTATGGGGGGACCGATCCTACAATGAGCAGTTCTTC. Translation: CASSLWGDRSYNEQFF. Combining the CDR3 with reference TRBV7-2 and TRBJ2-1 gives the whole variable domain GAGVSQSPSNKVTEKGKDVELRCDPISGHTALYWYRQSLGQGLEFLIYFQGNSAPDKSGLPSDRFSAERTGGSVSTLTIQRTQQEDSAVYLCASSLWGDRSYNEQFFGPGTRLTVL.

This clonotype was picked up many times. The chain carries TRBV5-6 and TRBJ2-5, with no clear D. The germline V and J ends were trimmed by 2 bases and 4 bases, with 9 bases remaining between them. This CDR3 spans 13 amino acids. Germline V gene lookup returns CDR1 SGHDT and CDR2 YYEEEE. Written as DNA, the CDR3 is TGTGCCAGCAGCTTTTCTGTGTTAGAGACCCAGTACTTC. Translating it yields CASSFSVLETQYF.

The table lists this clonotype with a few counts. This could be a read error, since a much larger clone is one nucleotide away. The chain links TRBV5-5 to TRBJ1-2, with a tentative D call TRBD1 (6 bases). The CDR3 covers 13 residues. The germline V gene encodes CDR1 SGHKS and CDR2 YYEKEE (reference sequence). Trimming cost V 4 bases and J 12 bases, with 19 bases left between them. The CDR3 DNA sequence: TGTGCCAGCAGCCTACAGGGAGTACGGGGCGACACCTTC. This gives the protein CASSLQGVRGDTF.

The DNA for the CDR3 is TGCAGTGCTAGTAGCGGGAGCTCCTACGAGCAGTACTTC. This translates into CSASSGSSYEQYF. V gene TRBV20-1 combines with J gene TRBJ2-7, with 9 bases fitting TRBD2. The CDR3 runs 13 residues. J lost 0 bases, V lost 3 bases, and 0 bases had no gene match. Germline lookup yields CDR1 DFQATT and CDR2 SNEGSKA (reference sequence).

The chain has TRBV18 and TRBJ2-1, with 11 nucleotides matching TRBD2. The CDR3 consists of 15 residues. The V segment lost 5 bases and the J segment 7 bases; nucleotides outside the gene matches: 7. CDR1 KGHSH and CDR2 LQKENI come from the germline V gene. CDR3 in DNA: TGTGCCAGCTCATCCATGACTAGCGGGGAGAATGAGCAGTTCTTC. As protein: CASSSMTSGENEQFF. Together with reference TRBV18 and TRBJ2-1, the CDR3 gives the full variable domain: NAGVMQNPRHLVRRRGQEARLRCSPMKGHSHVYWYRQLPEEGLKFMVYLQKENIIDESGMPKERFSAEFPKEGPSILRIQQVVRGDSAAYFCASSSMTSGENEQFFGPGTRLTVL.

This clonotype was counted ten times or more. The CDR3 coding sequence is TGTGCCACCCTGCGGTTCGATGGCTACACCTTC. Protein: CATLRFDGYTF. The chain joins TRBV28 to TRBJ1-2; D is uncertain. The CDR3 is 11 residues long. V lost 10 bases and J lost 6, with 12 bases in between. CDR1 is MDHEN and CDR2 is SYDVKM in the germline V gene.

This clonotype was detected many times. The V and J genes are TRBV5-1 and TRBJ2-3; D is unclear. Germline V gene lookup returns CDR1 SGHRS and CDR2 YFSETQ. V was cut by 2 bases and J by 0 bases, with 16 bases left in between. The CDR3 spans 17 residues. The CDR3 bases are TGCGCCAGCAGCTTACCGTTGATCCCATCTAGCACAGATACGCAGTATTTT. Encoded protein: CASSLPLIPSSTDTQYF.

The sample holds many counts of this clonotype. The chain links TRBV12-3 or TRBV12-4 to TRBJ1-5; TRBD1 is a possible D gene (5 bases). The germline V and J ends were trimmed by 3 bases and 7 bases, with 19 bases remaining between them. The CDR3 covers 16 residues. CDR3 DNA: TGTGCCAGCAGTTTGCAGGGATCCTATGAAGGCCAGCCCCAGCATTTT. Its translation: CASSLQGSYEGQPQHF.

This clonotype was found a few times. The rearrangement uses TRBV20-1 and TRBJ1-6; D call uncertain. This CDR3 has 12 amino acids. Trimming stripped 7 bases from V and 10 bases from J, with 14 bases between. From germline, CDR1 is DFQATT and CDR2 SNEGSKA (reference sequence). The CDR3 DNA reads as TGCAGTGTGGAAAGGGTACAATCACCCCTCCACTTT. This codes for CSVERVQSPLHF.

This clonotype was recorded a few times. A read error may produce the germline difference seen at one junction end. The chain has TRBV12-3 or TRBV12-4 and TRBJ2-3, with TRBD1 matching 7 bases. CDR3 length: 16 residues. CDR3 sequence reads: CASSLADREPTDAQYF. The CDR3 bases are TGTGCCAGCAGTTTAGCCGACAGGGAACCCACAGATGCGCAGTATTTT.

The chain combines TRBV10-3 with TRBJ2-3, with 7 bases that match TRBD2. This CDR3 has 13 amino acids. V shed 4 bases and J 5 bases; nucleotides not matched to a gene: 3. In germline, CDR1 is ENHRY, CDR2 SYGVKD. CDR3 in amino acids: CAISGPGGDTQYF. As DNA, the CDR3 is TGTGCCATCAGTGGTCCGGGGGGAGATACGCAGTATTTT.

This clonotype was observed at least ten times. In DNA, the CDR3 is TGCAGTGCAGAGACCGATTCTTCCTACGAGCAGTACTTC. Its translation: CSAETDSSYEQYF. The chain couples TRBV20-1 to TRBJ2-7, with D hard to call. Germline V gives CDR1 DFQATT, CDR2 SNEGSKA (reference sequence). There are 13 residues in the CDR3. Trimming cost V 6 bases and J 1 base, with 13 bases left between them.

A note on this clonotype: A much larger clone lies one base from this, so it may be a read error. The genes are TRBV29-1 and TRBJ2-3; 8 bases agree with TRBD1. Per germline, CDR1 SQVTM and CDR2 ANQGSEA. The CDR3 is 14 residues long. The CDR3, as DNA: TGCGGCGTTGTTAGGACAGGGATATCAGATACGCAGTATTTT. Translated: CGVVRTGISDTQYF.

In this sample, this clonotype turned up many times. DNA for the CDR3: TGTGCCAGCAGGGCGACAGGGGTGAACACTGAAGCTTTCTTT. Protein sequence: CASRATGVNTEAFF. The chain links TRBV12-3 or TRBV12-4 to TRBJ1-1; 8 bases match TRBD1. V was pared by 6 bases and J by 0 bases, with 3 bases of the junction left unmatched. The CDR3 covers 14 residues.

The table lists this clonotype with many counts. The J gene is TRBJ1-5, the V gene TRBV7-8; TRBD1 aligns across 8 bases. J lost 5 bases, V lost 3 bases, and 9 bases had no gene match. This CDR3 is built from 16 residues. Germline CDR1 and CDR2: SGHVS and FQNEAQ. CDR3 DNA sequence: TGTGCCAGCAGCTTCCTGCTGACAGGGGAGGATCAGCCCCAGCATTTT. Its translation: CASSFLLTGEDQPQHF.

This clonotype was recorded a few times. V usage is TRBV11-1 and J usage is TRBJ2-7; TRBD2 matches 10 bases. The junction had 5 bases not matched to a gene; V was cut back by 3 bases and J by 3 bases. The CDR3 loop spans 15 amino acids. Germline CDR1 reads SGHAT; CDR2 reads FQDESV (reference sequence). The CDR3 is CASSLGLAPLYEQYF. The CDR3 nucleotides are TGTGCCAGCAGCTTGGGACTAGCGCCTCTCTACGAGCAGTACTTC. Filled out from reference TRBV11-1 and TRBJ2-7, the complete variable domain reads EAEVAQSPRYKITEKSQAVAFWCDPISGHATLYWYRQILGQGPELLVQFQDESVVDDSQLPKDRFSAERLKGVDSTLKIQPAELGDSAMYLCASSLGLAPLYEQYFGPGTRLTVT.

Ten or more counts support this clonotype. The genes are TRBV5-1 and TRBJ2-5; TRBD2 aligns across 8 bases. This CDR3 comprises 15 residues. V was clipped by 0 bases and J by 4 bases; unmatched bases: 5. CDR1 and CDR2 (germline): SGHRS, YFSETQ. The DNA for the CDR3 is TGCGCCAGCAGCTTGGATGCGGGGGGAGTAGAGACCCAGTACTTC. The encoded protein is CASSLDAGGVETQYF.

Points on this clonotype: A clone one base away is much larger, so this may be a read error. The chain combines TRBV25-1 with TRBJ2-1, with 7 bases fitting TRBD2. Germline loops: CDR1 MGHDK, CDR2 SYGVNS. This CDR3 has 15 amino acids. V lost 10 bases and J lost 8; bases outside the gene matches: 17. CDR3 nucleotide sequence: TGTGCCAACAGGCCCAATTACGGGAGGAGCGATGAGCAGTTCTTC. This encodes CANRPNYGRSDEQFF.

This clonotype was detected only a few times. The CDR3, as DNA: TGTGCCAGCAGCCAAGAGGCCGGGGTCAGGAACGAGCAGTACTTC. This codes for CASSQEAGVRNEQYF. The chain combines TRBV3-1 with TRBJ2-7; TRBD2 might be the D (5 bases). This CDR3 is built from 15 residues. V lost 0 bases and J lost 5, with 14 bases in between. The V gene's germline CDR1 is LGHDT and CDR2 YNNKEL (reference sequence).

This clonotype was detected many times. The CDR3 region is CASSLGDRLNTEAFF. The CDR3 DNA follows: TGTGCCAGCAGCTTAGGTGACAGGTTGAACACTGAAGCTTTCTTT. V usage is TRBV7-2 and J usage is TRBJ1-1; TRBD1 might be the D (6 bases). Trimming cost V 1 base and J 0 bases, with 9 bases left between them. Germline V gene lookup returns CDR1 SGHTA and CDR2 FQGNSA. This CDR3 has 15 amino acids.

This clonotype occurred many times. The V and J genes are TRBV6-1 and TRBJ1-2, with D perhaps TRBD1 (5 bases). This CDR3 has 14 residues. CDR1 and CDR2 (germline): MNHNS, SASEGT. V shed 7 bases and J shed 4 bases, with 16 bases lying between them. CDR3 residues: CASKPTFDSYGYTF. Written as DNA, the CDR3 is TGTGCCAGCAAACCGACTTTCGACAGCTATGGCTACACCTTC.

This clonotype came up many times. This sequence joins TRBV11-1 and TRBJ1-6, with D possibly matching TRBD1 (6 bases). Trimming removed 3 bases at V and 0 bases at J, with 21 bases between. The CDR3 has 20 residues. Germline V gives CDR1 SGHAT, CDR2 FQDESV (reference sequence). DNA for the CDR3: TGTGCCAGCAGCTTCGTACCCGGTGGACAGCCAAGCTCCTATAATTCACCCCTCCACTTT. It specifies CASSFVPGGQPSSYNSPLHF. The complete variable domain, with remaining parts taken from reference TRBV11-1 and TRBJ1-6, reads EAEVAQSPRYKITEKSQAVAFWCDPISGHATLYWYRQILGQGPELLVQFQDESVVDDSQLPKDRFSAERLKGVDSTLKIQPAELGDSAMYLCASSFVPGGQPSSYNSPLHFGNGTRLTVT.